The rows below give T cell receptor beta chains drawn from one sample of a study of blood T cell repertoires in COVID-19. Using immunoSEQ multiplex PCR, the repertoire was profiled, and TCRdb retains in-frame clones only, with some absent. This table holds approximately 140,000 clones, approximately 80% found once. The sample consisted of PBMCs or T cells enriched from blood (not recorded which). The receptors were sampled from a man between 45 and 60 years old in a cohort exposed to, infected with or recovered from COVID-19 (not recorded which). Each CDR3 is given with its conserved first and last residue. A D gene is named only where the DNA matches it firmly. Some rows mark clone size as missing; the rest say once, few, many or name a class of expanded clone.

J: TRBJ2-7
size: few
D: -
V: TRBV11-3
DNA: TGTGCCAGCAGCTTTGCGCTCGGGGACGAGCAGTACTTC
CDR3: CASSFALGDEQYF

J: TRBJ2-2
size: -
D: -
V: TRBV6-5
DNA: TGTGCCAGCACGGGGGGCAGGGTGAACACCGGGGAGCTGTTTTTT
CDR3: CASTGGRVNTGELFF

J: TRBJ1-1
size: -
D: -
V: TRBV4-3
DNA: TGCGCCAGCAGCCAAGATTGGAGACTGAACACTGAAGCTTTCTTT
CDR3: CASSQDWRLNTEAFF

J: TRBJ2-7
size: few
D: -
V: TRBV3-1/TRBV3-2
DNA: TGTGCCAGCACCGGTTCCTACGAGCAGTACTTC
CDR3: CASTGSYEQYF

J: TRBJ1-4
size: -
D: -
V: TRBV18
DNA: TGTGCCAGCTCACCAAACAGGGCCGATAATGAAAAACTGTTTTTT
CDR3: CASSPNRADNEKLFF

J: TRBJ2-1
size: -
D: -
V: TRBV28
DNA: TGTGCACTAGGTGGATCCGCATCGTACAATGAGCAGTTCTTC
CDR3: CALGGSASYNEQFF

J: TRBJ2-2
size: -
D: -
V: TRBV6-5
DNA: TGTGCCAGCAGTTTGGGCAGGGCCGGGACCGGGGAGCTGTTTTTT
CDR3: CASSLGRAGTGELFF

J: TRBJ2-1
size: -
D: TRBD2
V: TRBV9
DNA: TGTGCCAGCAGCGATATCCTAGCGGGGGGTTACAATGAGCAGTTCTTC
CDR3: CASSDILAGGYNEQFF

J: TRBJ2-5
size: few
D: TRBD1
V: TRBV3-1/TRBV3-2
DNA: TGTGCCAGCAGCCCATTTCAGGGGGAGGAGACCCAGTACTTC
CDR3: CASSPFQGEETQYF

J: TRBJ1-5
size: -
D: -
V: TRBV19
DNA: TGTGCCAGTAGTCCACAGGGAGGGAGGCAGCCCCAGCATTTT
CDR3: CASSPQGGRQPQHF

J: TRBJ2-2
size: -
D: TRBD1
V: TRBV10-3
DNA: TGTGCCATCAGTGAGTCTGGGACAGGGGGCTCCGGGGAGCTGTTTTTT
CDR3: CAISESGTGGSGELFF

J: TRBJ1-1
size: -
D: -
V: TRBV10-3
DNA: TGTGCCATCACCTCGGACAGCATGAACACTGAAGCTTTCTTT
CDR3: CAITSDSMNTEAFF

J: TRBJ2-3
size: -
D: TRBD2
V: TRBV5-4
DNA: TGTGCCAGCAAACGGGGGACTAGCGTAACAGATACGCAGTATTTT
CDR3: CASKRGTSVTDTQYF

J: TRBJ2-1
size: -
D: -
V: TRBV12-3/TRBV12-4
DNA: TGTGCCAGCACCCTCCAAGGGGGTAATGAGCAGTTCTTC
CDR3: CASTLQGGNEQFF

J: TRBJ2-7
size: -
D: TRBD1
V: TRBV11-2
DNA: TGTGCCAGCAGCGCCAAGGGACAGCGCTACGAGCAGTACTTC
CDR3: CASSAKGQRYEQYF

J: TRBJ2-3
size: -
D: -
V: TRBV4-2
DNA: TGTGCCAGCAGCCAAGAAACCGGGACAGATACGCAGTATTTT
CDR3: CASSQETGTDTQYF

J: TRBJ2-7
size: -
D: -
V: TRBV28
DNA: TGTGCCAGCAGCCTGACCGGGACACGGGGTTACGAGCAGTACTTC
CDR3: CASSLTGTRGYEQYF

J: TRBJ2-7
size: -
D: TRBD2
V: TRBV5-4
DNA: TGTGCCAGCAGCCCGTGGACTAGCGGGAGCTCCTACGAGCAGTACTTC
CDR3: CASSPWTSGSSYEQYF

J: TRBJ2-3
size: -
D: -
V: TRBV27
DNA: TGTGCCAGCAGTAGAGCGGCGCGTAGCACAGATACGCAGTATTTT
CDR3: CASSRAARSTDTQYF

J: TRBJ2-5
size: -
D: TRBD2
V: TRBV6-1
DNA: TGTGCCAGCAGGGAAGGAGGGACTAGCGGAGCGGGCCAGTACTTC
CDR3: CASREGGTSGAGQYF

J: TRBJ2-7
size: -
D: -
V: TRBV6-5
DNA: TGTGCCAGCAGTTACTCGGGACACAGCTACGAGCAGTACTTC
CDR3: CASSYSGHSYEQYF

J: TRBJ2-2
size: -
D: -
V: TRBV5-1
DNA: TGCGCCACCACAGTGGGCACCGGGGAGCTGTTTTTT
CDR3: CATTVGTGELFF

J: TRBJ1-2
size: -
D: -
V: TRBV6-5
DNA: TGTGCCAGCAGTTACGCGTACCAGGGGAACGGCTACACCTTC
CDR3: CASSYAYQGNGYTF

J: TRBJ1-1
size: -
D: TRBD1
V: TRBV7-2
DNA: TGTGCCAGCAGCTTAGTCCCAGGGGGAATGAACACTGAAGCTTTCTTT
CDR3: CASSLVPGGMNTEAFF

J: TRBJ1-5
size: -
D: -
V: TRBV10-3
DNA: TGTGCCATCAGTGAACGGGTTAGCAATCAGCCCCAGCATTTT
CDR3: CAISERVSNQPQHF

J: TRBJ1-4
size: -
D: TRBD1
V: TRBV28
DNA: TGTGCCAGCCAGACAGGGATTATTGAAAAACTGTTTTTT
CDR3: CASQTGIIEKLFF

J: TRBJ1-6
size: -
D: -
V: TRBV9
DNA: TGTGCCAGCAGCCCGCAATCCCTCGACAGATATAATTCACCCCTCCACTTT
CDR3: CASSPQSLDRYNSPLHF

J: TRBJ2-7
size: -
D: -
V: TRBV5-4
DNA: TGTGCCAGCGGCAGGGATCCGGACTACCACGAGCAGTACTTC
CDR3: CASGRDPDYHEQYF

J: TRBJ2-2
size: -
D: TRBD2
V: TRBV30
DNA: TGTGCCTGGCGTACTAGCGGGAACACCGGGGAGCTGTTTTTT
CDR3: CAWRTSGNTGELFF

J: TRBJ1-1
size: once
D: TRBD1
V: TRBV9
DNA: TGTGCCAGCAGCGTAGTCCAGGGACAGGGGCAAAGAAGTACTGAAGCTTTCTTT
CDR3: CASSVVQGQGQRSTEAFF

J: TRBJ2-7
size: -
D: -
V: TRBV11-2
DNA: TGTGCCAGCAGCCTCGGACAGCCCTACGAGCAGTACTTC
CDR3: CASSLGQPYEQYF

J: TRBJ2-5
size: -
D: -
V: TRBV10-3
DNA: TGTGCCATCAGTGAGTCGATCGGGGGAAGAGAGACCCAGTACTTC
CDR3: CAISESIGGRETQYF

J: TRBJ2-2
size: -
D: TRBD1
V: TRBV6-1
DNA: TGTGCCAGCAGTGTCCGGGACAGGGTTAAGAACACCGGGGAGCTGTTTTTT
CDR3: CASSVRDRVKNTGELFF

J: TRBJ2-2
size: -
D: TRBD1
V: TRBV9
DNA: TGTGCCAGCAGCGGTCAGGGGGCGCGGACCGGGGAGCTGTTTTTT
CDR3: CASSGQGARTGELFF

J: TRBJ2-1
size: -
D: -
V: TRBV7-9
DNA: TGTGCCAGCAGCTCGGGACTCGCTTCACTCCATGAGCAGTTCTTC
CDR3: CASSSGLASLHEQFF

J: TRBJ2-3
size: -
D: -
V: TRBV7-2
DNA: TGTGCCAGCAGCCCTGGTGGGGAGACTAGAGGTACGCAGTATTTT
CDR3: CASSPGGETRGTQYF

J: TRBJ2-5
size: -
D: -
V: TRBV28
DNA: TGTGCCAGCAGTTTCGGTGCGATACTACAAGAGACCCAGTACTTC
CDR3: CASSFGAILQETQYF

J: TRBJ2-6
size: -
D: -
V: TRBV6-2/TRBV6-3
DNA: TGTGCCAGCAGTTACTCGATTGGGGCAGGGCTCTCTGGGGCCAACGTCCTGACTTTC
CDR3: CASSYSIGAGLSGANVLTF

J: TRBJ1-5
size: -
D: TRBD1
V: TRBV5-3
DNA: TGTGCCAGAACTCACACCCGTGAGAGACAGGGCGAATCCTATCAGCCCCAGCATTTT
CDR3: CARTHTRERQGESYQPQHF

J: TRBJ2-7
size: -
D: TRBD1
V: TRBV6-5
DNA: TGTGCCAGCAGTCTAGGGGGACAGGGGTTCTACGAGCAGTACTTC
CDR3: CASSLGGQGFYEQYF

J: TRBJ1-4
size: -
D: -
V: TRBV27
DNA: TGTGCCAGCAGTCCCGGAAGGACAGTCGAAAAACTGTTTTTT
CDR3: CASSPGRTVEKLFF

J: TRBJ2-3
size: -
D: TRBD2
V: TRBV7-6
DNA: TGTGCCAGCAGCTCCGTAGCGGGGATCACAGATACGCAGTATTTT
CDR3: CASSSVAGITDTQYF

J: TRBJ2-2
size: -
D: -
V: TRBV18
DNA: TGTGCCAGCTCACCTCTGACAGACACCGGGGAGCTGTTTTTT
CDR3: CASSPLTDTGELFF

J: TRBJ2-7
size: few
D: TRBD1
V: TRBV30
DNA: TGTGCCTGGCAGCGACAGGGGGTCTCCGCGCAGTACTTC
CDR3: CAWQRQGVSAQYF

J: TRBJ1-1
size: -
D: -
V: TRBV6-5
DNA: TGTGCCAGCAGTTACCCTGGACACGGCTTCACTGAAGCTTTCTTT
CDR3: CASSYPGHGFTEAFF

J: TRBJ2-3
size: -
D: -
V: TRBV12-3/TRBV12-4
DNA: TGTGCCAGCAGCCTATCCTATACAGATACGCAGTATTTT
CDR3: CASSLSYTDTQYF